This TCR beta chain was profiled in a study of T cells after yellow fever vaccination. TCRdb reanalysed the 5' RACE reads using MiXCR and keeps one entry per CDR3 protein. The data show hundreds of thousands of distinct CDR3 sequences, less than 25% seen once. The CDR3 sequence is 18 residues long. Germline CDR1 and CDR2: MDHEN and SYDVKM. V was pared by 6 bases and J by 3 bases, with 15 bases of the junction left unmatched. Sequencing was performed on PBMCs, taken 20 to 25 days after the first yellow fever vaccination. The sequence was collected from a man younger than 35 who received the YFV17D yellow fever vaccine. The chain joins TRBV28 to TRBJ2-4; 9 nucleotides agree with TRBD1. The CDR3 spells CASSPRPGTGSGKNIQYF. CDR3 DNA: TGTGCCAGCAGCCCCCGTCCCGGGACAGGGTCGGGCAAAAACATTCAGTACTTC. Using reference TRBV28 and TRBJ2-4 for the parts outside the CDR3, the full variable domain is DVKVTQSSRYLVKRTGEKVFLECVQDMDHENMFWYRQDPGLGLRLIYFSYDVKMKEKGDIPEGYSVSREKKERFSLILESASTNQTSMYLCASSPRPGTGSGKNIQYFGAGTRLSVL.